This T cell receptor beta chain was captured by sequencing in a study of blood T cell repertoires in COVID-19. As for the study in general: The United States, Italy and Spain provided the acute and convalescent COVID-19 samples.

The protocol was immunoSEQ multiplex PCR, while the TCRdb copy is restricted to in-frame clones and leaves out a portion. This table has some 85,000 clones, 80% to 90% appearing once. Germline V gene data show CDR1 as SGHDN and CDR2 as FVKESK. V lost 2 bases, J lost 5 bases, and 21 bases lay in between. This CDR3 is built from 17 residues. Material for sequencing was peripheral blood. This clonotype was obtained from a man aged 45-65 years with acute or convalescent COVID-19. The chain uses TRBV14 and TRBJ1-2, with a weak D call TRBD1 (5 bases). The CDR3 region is CASSQLDRRQTLYGYTF. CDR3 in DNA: TGTGCCAGCAGCCAATTAGATCGGAGACAGACACTTTATGGCTACACCTTC.